This TCR beta chain was obtained from a study of blood T cell repertoires in COVID-19. Whole-study context: The study drew acute and convalescent COVID-19 samples from the United States, Italy and Spain. PBMCs, B-cell-depleted T cells, or T cells were the source of the cDNA or gDNA that made up the material.

Recovery meant two consecutive negative NP/OP PCR tests, professional clearance, or resolved symptoms. The V segment lost 0 bases and the J segment 5 bases; nucleotides outside the gene matches: 1. The CDR3 has 14 residues. Germline V gene lookup returns CDR1 PRHDT and CDR2 FYEKMQ (reference sequence). TCRdb keeps only in-frame clones here, not all; method: immunoSEQ multiplex PCR. Of some 350,000 clones in the sample, over 80% are singletons; the top ten hold less than 5.5%. The TCR comes from a man aged 25 to 40 who had recovered from COVID-19. V usage is TRBV13 and J usage is TRBJ2-5; 9 bases match TRBD1. Sequenced sample: PBMCs or T cells enriched from blood (not recorded which). For the CDR3, the DNA is TGTGCCAGCAGCTTAGGGACAGGGGGGGAGACCCAGTACTTC. The encoded protein is CASSLGTGGETQYF.